This T cell receptor beta chain comes out of a study of blood T cell repertoires in COVID-19 (dated by TCRdb to about 2020). Context from the whole study: Samples from collaborators originated in the United States, Italy and Spain and spanned both the acute and convalescent phases of COVID-19. The prospective study material was composed of cDNA or gDNA derived from T cells, B-cell-depleted T cells, or PBMCs. Deeply sampled blood TCRbeta repertoires from subjects exposed to, actively infected with, or recovered from COVID-19 were included in the dataset. A freely available public database, intended as a resource for researchers studying the immune response to SARS-CoV-2, is where the repertoires were released. Samples were obtained from the ongoing ImmuneRACE study (first 160 participants) and from roughly 1,300 subjects provided by 6 global collaborators. A de-identified subject ID, COVID-19 status, age in years and sex were almost always included in the sample metadata. Where available, HLA class I and class II types were taken from metadata supplied by the sample provider and were not determined by assay-based typing.

Overall results and qualifications from the work: How much clinical and demographic metadata was included differed by source and by participant, and the metadata was provided uncurated.

With regard to this clone: The clone's antigen remains unknown. No quality values exist for individual bases; no much larger clone is one base distant.

TCRbeta CDR3 regions were amplified from genomic DNA using the immunoSEQ Assay, a bias-controlled multiplex PCR. In the original analysis: The number of nucleated cells in each sample was estimated from the amplification of reference gene primers within the assay. To quantify the absolute abundance of each unique TCRbeta CDR3 rearrangement, sequence reads were collapsed and filtered. For each sample, productive Simpson clonality was calculated as the square root of Simpson's diversity index over productive rearrangements. TCRdb limited this immuneACCESS table to in-frame rearrangements with V and J called. A share of clones is missing; checked studies link under half to unresolved V genes, and the rest is unexplained. That table supplies the V and J calls and clone size; D and trimming were determined from the DNA. The sample has 250,000 to 350,000 clones on record, roughly 90% of them singletons. Jointly, the top ten make up less than 1% of the sample.

The germline V gene provides CDR1 SQVTM and CDR2 ANQGSEA. V is clipped by 4 bases and J by 1 base, and the sequence between their germline boundaries is 6 bases long. Spanning cysteine to phenylalanine, the CDR3 consists of 12 amino acids. The only DNA kept is the CDR3, 36 bases in frame from the first base. Another Seattle source contributed samples from volunteer blood donors who had recovered from COVID-19. The collaborating institutions used their own protocols to collect whole blood in K2EDTA tubes. For TCRbeta analysis, collaborators shipped samples in one of three forms: frozen whole blood, isolated PBMCs, or DNA extracted from either of those sample types.

The sequence was obtained from a woman in her thirties or forties who had recovered from COVID-19. Specimen: peripheral blood. This sequence uses TRBV29-1 and TRBJ2-3, with TRBD2 perhaps the D gene, on 5 matching bases. The DNA is TGCAGCGTTGGGACTCGCACAGATACGCAGTATTTT. This codes for CSVGTRTDTQYF.